The rows below give T cell receptor beta chains drawn from one sample of a study of Ad26.COV2.S vaccination and SARS-CoV-2 variants. Sequencing was performed with immunoSEQ multiplex PCR; in TCRdb, only in-frame clones are kept and a portion is missing. Of about 450,000 clones listed, 75% to 90% were seen once; the top ten hold just over 2.5%. The specimen comprised peripheral blood, sampled in a trial of Ad26.COV2.S vaccine versus placebo. The receptors originated from a person between 18 and 65 years old who received the Ad26.COV2.S COVID-19 vaccine or a placebo. The CDR3 runs from the conserved cysteine through the conserved F or W. The order of the fields is D gene, J gene, V gene, clone size, CDR3 DNA, CDR3 protein. The D gene is left open where the match is weak. Not every row has a clone size; where given, it reads once, few, many or a size class.

D: -; J: TRBJ2-5; V: TRBV10-3; size: -; DNA: TGTGCCATCAGTGATCAAGACTTGGGGGAGACCCAGTACTTC; CDR3: CAISDQDLGETQYF
D: TRBD2; J: TRBJ2-4; V: TRBV19; size: -; DNA: TGTGCCAGTAGTATCGGGCTAGCGGGGGGGGTAGCCAAAAACATTCAGTACTTC; CDR3: CASSIGLAGGVAKNIQYF
D: -; J: TRBJ2-5; V: TRBV18; size: -; DNA: TGTGCCAGCTCACGGCCGGCGGGAGAGACCCAGTACTTC; CDR3: CASSRPAGETQYF
D: -; J: TRBJ1-4; V: TRBV7-2; size: -; DNA: TGTGCCAGCAGCTTAAACAGCCCGGCAACTAATGAAAAACTGTTTTTT; CDR3: CASSLNSPATNEKLFF
D: -; J: TRBJ1-2; V: TRBV2; size: -; DNA: TGTGCCAGCAGTGCGGGGGAGTATGGCTACACCTTC; CDR3: CASSAGEYGYTF
D: TRBD1; J: TRBJ1-2; V: TRBV6-6; size: -; DNA: TGTGCCAGCAGTTTCCCCGCGACAGGGTTAATTGCCGGCTACACCTTC; CDR3: CASSFPATGLIAGYTF
D: -; J: TRBJ1-1; V: TRBV11-2; size: -; DNA: TGTGCCAGCAGCCCTCCGCCGGGATCCGGGCTTGAAGCTTTCTTT; CDR3: CASSPPPGSGLEAFF
D: TRBD2; J: TRBJ2-5; V: TRBV13; size: -; DNA: TGTGCCAGCACCCTAGCGGGGGGGGAAGAGACCCAGTACTTC; CDR3: CASTLAGGEETQYF
D: TRBD2; J: TRBJ2-3; V: TRBV4-3; size: -; DNA: TGCGCCAGCAGCACAACCGCGGGGGTAGATACGCAGTATTTT; CDR3: CASSTTAGVDTQYF
D: TRBD1; J: TRBJ1-6; V: TRBV28; size: -; DNA: TGTGCCAGCAGGTTACAGGGGGACGGATCACCCCTCCACTTT; CDR3: CASRLQGDGSPLHF
D: -; J: TRBJ2-3; V: TRBV6-5; size: once; DNA: TGTGCCAGCTCCCCCCGTCGAGGTCCAGATACGCAGTATTTT; CDR3: CASSPRRGPDTQYF
D: -; J: TRBJ2-1; V: TRBV12-3/TRBV12-4; size: -; DNA: TGTGCCAGCAGTTTAGTAGGGGACAATGAGCAGTTCTTC; CDR3: CASSLVGDNEQFF
D: -; J: TRBJ1-3; V: TRBV1; size: -; DNA: TGCACCAGCAGCCAGCGGGACAGTCCCGGCTCTGGAAACACCATATATTTT; CDR3: CTSSQRDSPGSGNTIYF
D: -; J: TRBJ1-2; V: TRBV4-2; size: -; DNA: TGTGCCAGCAGCCAAGTTCTGACCCTTAACTATGGCTACACCTTC; CDR3: CASSQVLTLNYGYTF
D: TRBD1; J: TRBJ1-2; V: TRBV4-1; size: -; DNA: TGCGCCAGCAGCCGAAGGACAGGGATCGACTATGGCTACACCTTC; CDR3: CASSRRTGIDYGYTF
D: -; J: TRBJ2-2; V: TRBV15; size: -; DNA: TGTGCCACCAGCAGTTTTTCGGACCCCGGGGAGCTGTTTTTT; CDR3: CATSSFSDPGELFF
D: -; J: TRBJ2-4; V: TRBV5-4; size: once; DNA: TGTGCCAGCAGTTGGTGGGGAGAGGGTCAGTACTTC; CDR3: CASSWWGEGQYF
D: -; J: TRBJ1-2; V: TRBV6-5; size: -; DNA: TGTGCCAGCAGTTCCCCGGGGGGGGGCTACACCTTC; CDR3: CASSSPGGGYTF
D: -; J: TRBJ2-7; V: TRBV28; size: -; DNA: TGTGCCAGCACCTTAAGGGGGGACTATTCCTACGAGCAGTACTTC; CDR3: CASTLRGDYSYEQYF
D: -; J: TRBJ2-2; V: TRBV7-2; size: -; DNA: TGTGCCAGCAGCTTAGCCGGAAGGGGGGAGCTGTTTTTT; CDR3: CASSLAGRGELFF
D: -; J: TRBJ1-4; V: TRBV5-5; size: -; DNA: TGTGCCAGCAGCCGCCGGGTTCTCGCAACTAATGAAAAACTGTTTTTT; CDR3: CASSRRVLATNEKLFF
D: -; J: TRBJ1-2; V: TRBV9; size: -; DNA: TGTGCCAGCAGCGTCGACGGGTTAGAGGGCTACACCTTC; CDR3: CASSVDGLEGYTF
D: -; J: TRBJ2-7; V: TRBV29-1; size: -; DNA: TGCAGCGTGGTGGGGGTGGGTAGGTACGAGCAGTACTTC; CDR3: CSVVGVGRYEQYF
D: TRBD1; J: TRBJ2-3; V: TRBV5-1; size: -; DNA: TGCGCCAGCAACCGACAGGGGGAAAGAGATACGCAGTATTTT; CDR3: CASNRQGERDTQYF
D: -; J: TRBJ1-3; V: TRBV29-1; size: -; DNA: TGCAGCGCCACCGTCGGGCACACCATATATTTT; CDR3: CSATVGHTIYF
D: TRBD2; J: TRBJ2-5; V: TRBV7-9; size: -; DNA: TGTGCCAGCAGCCCATGGACTAGCGGGCAAGAGACCCAGTACTTC; CDR3: CASSPWTSGQETQYF
D: -; J: TRBJ1-1; V: TRBV30; size: once; DNA: TGTGCCTGGAGAGCAGGACGGACGAACACTGAAGCTTTCTTT; CDR3: CAWRAGRTNTEAFF
D: -; J: TRBJ2-1; V: TRBV7-2; size: -; DNA: TGTGCCAGCAGCTCGAAGGGAGGCCCCCCAAAAAATGAGCAGTTCTTC; CDR3: CASSSKGGPPKNEQFF
D: TRBD1; J: TRBJ2-3; V: TRBV20-1; size: -; DNA: TGCAGTGCTAGTATCTACGCGTGGACAGGGGCAAGCACAGATACGCAGTATTTT; CDR3: CSASIYAWTGASTDTQYF
D: -; J: TRBJ1-2; V: TRBV30; size: -; DNA: TGTGCCTGGAACCTCGGCAGGGTATCGGATGGCTACACCTTC; CDR3: CAWNLGRVSDGYTF
D: TRBD2; J: TRBJ2-3; V: TRBV6-2/TRBV6-3; size: -; DNA: TGTGCCAGCAGCTCCCGGTGGGGGGGGATCATCACAGATACGCAGTATTTT; CDR3: CASSSRWGGIITDTQYF
D: -; J: TRBJ2-3; V: TRBV11-2; size: -; DNA: TGTGCCAGCAGCCCCTTAGGACTGTCAGCAGGGGATACGCAGTATTTT; CDR3: CASSPLGLSAGDTQYF
D: -; J: TRBJ2-1; V: TRBV15; size: -; DNA: TGTGCCACCAGCAGAGATTGGGACAATGAGCAGTTCTTC; CDR3: CATSRDWDNEQFF
D: -; J: TRBJ1-6; V: TRBV5-5; size: -; DNA: TGTGCCAGCAGCTTGCTGTTAGGTTACTATAATTCACCCCTCCACTTT; CDR3: CASSLLLGYYNSPLHF
D: TRBD2; J: TRBJ2-5; V: TRBV5-4; size: -; DNA: TGTGCCAGCAGCTGGGGGACTAGCGGGGGGCAAGAGACCCAGTACTTC; CDR3: CASSWGTSGGQETQYF